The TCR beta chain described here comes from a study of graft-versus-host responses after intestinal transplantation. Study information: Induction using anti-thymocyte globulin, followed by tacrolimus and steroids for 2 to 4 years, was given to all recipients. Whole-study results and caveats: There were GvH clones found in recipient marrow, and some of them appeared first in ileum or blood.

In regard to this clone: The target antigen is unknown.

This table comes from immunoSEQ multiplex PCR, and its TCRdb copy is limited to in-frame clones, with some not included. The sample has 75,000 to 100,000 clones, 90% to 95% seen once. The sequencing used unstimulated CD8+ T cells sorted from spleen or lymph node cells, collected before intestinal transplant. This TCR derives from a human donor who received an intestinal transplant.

CDR3 in DNA: TGTGCCAGCAGCGCGAGGGAGGGTCCGGATGAGCAGTTCTTC. Protein: CASSAREGPDEQFF. V gene TRBV5-4 combines with J gene TRBJ2-1; 7 bases are a match to TRBD2. V lost 4 bases, J lost 8 bases, and 9 bases stayed unmatched. CDR1 is SGHNT, CDR2 YYREEE, per germline (reference sequence). The CDR3 has 14 amino acids.